The 4 T cell receptor beta chains reported below all come from one sample, sequenced in a study of shared clonotypes between healthy human individuals. TCRdb's table, derived via immunoSEQ multiplex PCR, lists solely in-frame clones and lacks some. The sample shows approximately 740,000 clones, less than 85% of them seen only once. Material for sequencing was memory CD4+ T cells sorted from blood. Subset described: CD45RA-negative fraction. Receptors were obtained from a woman in her twenties or thirties in good health.

V is TRBV6-4 and J is TRBJ2-1; 8 nucleotides match TRBD1. Trimming at V came to 6 bases and at J to 7 bases, leaving 5 bases not matched to a gene. CDR1 and CDR2 (germline): MRHNA, SNTAGT. This CDR3 comprises 13 residues. As DNA, the CDR3 is TGTGCCAGCAGGGGACAGGCGGGGAATGAGCAGTTCTTC. Protein sequence: CASRGQAGNEQFF.

This chain uses TRBV5-6 with TRBJ2-7, with 9 bases lining up with TRBD1. CDR3 length: 14 amino acids. Per the germline V gene, CDR1 is SGHDT and CDR2 is YYEEEE. With 4 bases clipped from V and 3 bases from J, the junction kept 5 bases outside the gene matches. In DNA form, the CDR3 reads TGTGCCAGCAGCGTGGGACAGGGAAGCTACGAGCAGTACTTC. Its translation: CASSVGQGSYEQYF.

The V call is TRBV12-5, the J call TRBJ2-2, with TRBD2 identical over 14 bases. Germline V gene lookup returns CDR1 LGHNT and CDR2 FRNRAP. The CDR3 spans 23 residues. Trimming at V came to 6 bases and at J to 3 bases, leaving 24 bases not matched to a gene. CDR3 DNA: TGTGCTAGTGGCCGGACATCGAGACACGGGACTAGCGGGAGTCTTAGCTACACCGGGGAGCTGTTTTTT. This encodes CASGRTSRHGTSGSLSYTGELFF.

The rearrangement joins TRBV4-1 to TRBJ2-7; maybe TRBD1 (5 bases). Per germline, CDR1 MGHRA and CDR2 YSYEKL. Trimming took off 3 bases at V and 2 bases at J, with 20 bases between the two ends. The CDR3 loop spans 17 amino acids. The CDR3 nucleotides are TGCGCCAGCAGCCACATCTCAACCCCGACAGTGACCTACGAGCAGTACTTC. Encoded protein: CASSHISTPTVTYEQYF.